This TCR beta chain was profiled in a study of blood T cell repertoires in COVID-19. At the level of the study: Some COVID-19 samples were acute and others convalescent; all came from the United States, Italy and Spain. PBMCs, B-cell-depleted T cells, or T cells provided the cDNA or gDNA that made up the material.

The authors' processing: Reference gene primers were amplified, and this amplification served to estimate nucleated cell counts. Generated by immunoSEQ multiplex PCR, the TCRdb table keeps only in-frame clones and is missing some. That table furnishes V, J and clone size, whereas the DNA furnished D and trimming. The sample records some 300,000 clones, approximately 90% being singletons. With regard to this clone: Other DNA sequences in the same sample also yield this CDR3.

This clonotype was obtained from a woman between 25 and 40 years old who had recovered from COVID-19. Source material: peripheral blood.

Here the CDR3 DNA reads TGTGCCAGCTCACCAGGGGGCAACGGCTACACCTTC. It specifies CASSPGGNGYTF. V and J are TRBV18 and TRBJ1-2; D is possibly TRBD1 (6 bases). Trimming removed 2 bases from V and 8 bases from J, with 9 bases in between. The CDR3 is 12 residues long. Germline V gene sequence: CDR1 KGHSH, CDR2 LQKENI.